This T cell receptor beta chain came from a study of T-cell memory formation after mild COVID-19. Each CDR3 protein is one row after TCRdb ran MiXCR on the 5' RACE reads. The table shows approximately 340,000 distinct CDR3 sequences, with less than 20% occurring only once. The V and J ends lost 4 bases and 5 bases, in that order; junction bases with no gene match: 6. Looked up from germline, CDR1 is SGHTA and CDR2 is FQGNSA. CDR3 length: 14 residues. This clonotype was seen only a few times. The chain is built from TRBV7-2 and TRBJ1-2; the match to TRBD1 covers 8 bases. The specimen was PBMCs or a T cell subset sorted from them (not recorded which). The sequence was obtained from a man aged 18 to 29 who had mild COVID-19 (a few samples of this study predate the infection). Cell type and time point are not known. CDR3 sequence (DNA): TGTGCCAGCAGCTCAGACAGGGGCGGGTATGGCTACACCTTC. Translated: CASSSDRGGYGYTF.